These 23 T cell receptor beta chains originate from one sample sequenced in a study of cytomegalovirus exposure and HLA in healthy donors. The PCR was carried out with 60 Vbeta primers and 13 Jbeta primers. The repertoire was sequenced with immunoSEQ multiplex PCR; TCRdb's copy has only in-frame clones and lacks some. Among 150,000 to 200,000 clones, nearly 80% were seen once, and the ten largest hold almost 6.5%. Specimen: PBMCs. The receptor set was obtained from a man between 35 and 55 years old in good health and CMV-seropositive.

The chain couples TRBV7-2 to TRBJ2-3; D possibly corresponds to TRBD2 (6 bases). The V and J ends lost 5 bases and 1 base respectively, with 13 bases between them. CDR3 length equals 15 residues. Per germline, CDR1 SGHTA and CDR2 FQGNSA. In DNA, the CDR3 is TGTGCCAGCAGCGGTCCCCCGGGAGGCACAGATACGCAGTATTTT. This encodes CASSGPPGGTDTQYF.

This clone appeared a few times. The chain combines TRBV21-1 with TRBJ1-5; TRBD1 was called by the table and not checked on the DNA. TRBV21-1 is a listed pseudogene. The CDR3 is 12 amino acids. As DNA, the CDR3 is TGTGCCAGCCGGGACAACAATCAGCCCCAGCATTTT. Amino acids: CASRDNNQPQHF.

The V and J genes are TRBV6-1 and TRBJ1-5; TRBD1 matches at 8 bases. With V trimmed by 6 bases and J by 4 bases, 8 bases remained unmatched. The CDR3 length is 15 residues. Germline loops: CDR1 MNHNS, CDR2 SASEGT. CDR3 nucleotide sequence: TGTGCCAGCAGCGCCGGGACAGGTTTTAATCAGCCCCAGCATTTT. This gives the protein CASSAGTGFNQPQHF.

Here the CDR3 reads CASSDWAGDEQYF. The CDR3 DNA reads as TGTGCCAGCAGTGATTGGGCGGGAGATGAGCAGTACTTC. The chain has TRBV25-1 and TRBJ2-7; 7 positions match TRBD2. After removal of 3 bases from V and 7 bases from J, the junction contained 6 bases not matched to a gene. This CDR3 has 13 amino acids. Looked up from germline, CDR1 is MGHDK and CDR2 is SYGVNS.

The V gene is TRBV5-6, the J gene TRBJ2-3; TRBD2 matches at 13 bases. The CDR3 spans 16 residues. V was pared by 4 bases and J by 8 bases, with 10 bases of the junction left unmatched. Germline values: CDR1 SGHDT, CDR2 YYEEEE. This CDR3 is CASSGTGTSGIGTQYF. The CDR3 nucleotides are TGTGCCAGCAGCGGAACCGGGACTAGCGGGATTGGTACGCAGTATTTT.

This chain connects TRBV15 to TRBJ2-1, with D perhaps TRBD2 (5 bases). Trimming left V 3 bases short and J 6 bases short, with 12 bases between. CDR1 is LNHNV, CDR2 YYDKDF, per germline (reference sequence). The CDR3 is made up of 14 amino acids. CDR3 sequence (DNA): TGTGCCACCAGCAGGGGCGTAGCGCCCAATGAGCAGTTCTTC. Protein product: CATSRGVAPNEQFF.

V usage is TRBV5-1 and J usage is TRBJ1-1; the D gene is possibly TRBD1 (5 bases). The CDR3 contains 13 residues. The germline CDR1 and CDR2 sequences are SGHRS and YFSETQ. Trimming took off 4 bases at V and 1 base at J, with 8 bases between the two ends. CDR3 bases: TGCGCCAGCAGCCCGGACACGAACACTGAAGCTTTCTTT. Translation: CASSPDTNTEAFF.

The chain carries TRBV2 and TRBJ1-1, with D hard to call. Trimming pared 0 bases from V and 5 bases from J, leaving 4 bases between. The length of the CDR3 is 12 residues. From germline, CDR1 is SNHLY and CDR2 FYNNEI. The CDR3 here is CASSEARTEAFF. CDR3 in DNA: TGTGCCAGCAGTGAAGCACGGACTGAAGCTTTCTTT.

The chain combines TRBV6-1 with TRBJ1-2; 7 positions match TRBD1. The V gene's germline CDR1 is MNHNS and CDR2 SASEGT. The CDR3 runs to 14 residues. V was pared by 4 bases and J by 4 bases, with 6 bases of the junction left unmatched. CDR3 bases: TGTGCCAGCAGTGTAGACAGGGAGAGCTATGGCTACACCTTC. Translation: CASSVDRESYGYTF.

The CDR3 is CASSYSQRGPYEQYF. The CDR3 DNA is TGTGCCAGCAGTTACTCCCAGCGGGGACCCTACGAGCAGTACTTC. The chain employs TRBV6-5 and TRBJ2-5, with 7 bases lining up with TRBD2. The J call is in doubt because the DNA end fits TRBJ2-7 better. In germline, CDR1 is MNHEY, CDR2 SVGAGI. This CDR3 comprises 15 residues.

CDR3 residues: CASSLSVGYNEQFF. CDR3 sequence (DNA): TGTGCCAGCAGTCTTAGCGTTGGCTACAATGAGCAGTTCTTC. The rearrangement links TRBV28 to TRBJ2-1, with D perhaps matching TRBD2 (5 bases). Germline V gene data show CDR1 as MDHEN and CDR2 as SYDVKM. The CDR3 contains 14 residues. The V end lost 5 bases, the J end lost 3 bases, and 11 bases lay between the germline ends.

The chain links TRBV5-6 to TRBJ2-3; 7 nucleotides align to TRBD2. V lost 4 bases, J lost 3 bases, and 11 bases stayed unmatched. The CDR3 consists of 16 residues. Germline V lookup: CDR1 SGHDT, CDR2 YYEEEE. The CDR3 DNA sequence: TGTGCCAGCAGCCCCTCCCGTATGGGGGGGACAGATACGCAGTATTTT. As protein: CASSPSRMGGTDTQYF.

This clone was seen only a few times. CDR3 loop: CSVVRTVTEAFF. The CDR3 DNA sequence: TGCAGCGTCGTTAGGACTGTCACTGAAGCTTTCTTT. This chain connects TRBV29-1 to TRBJ1-1; D remains unclear. This CDR3 contains 12 residues. Trimming cost V 6 bases and J 4 bases, with 12 bases left between them. Looked up from germline, CDR1 is SQVTM and CDR2 is ANQGSEA.

The genes are TRBV15 and TRBJ2-1; no definite D call. Germline CDR1 and CDR2: LNHNV and YYDKDF (reference sequence). The CDR3 spans 13 residues. V gave up 8 bases and J gave up 2 bases, with 10 bases separating them. The CDR3 loop reads CATQVRPYNEQFF. The CDR3 region has the DNA TGTGCCACCCAGGTTCGGCCCTACAATGAGCAGTTCTTC.

The V and J genes are TRBV19 and TRBJ1-4, with 12 nucleotides matching TRBD1. Germline loops: CDR1 LNHDA, CDR2 SQIVND (reference sequence). The V gene end was trimmed by 5 bases and the J gene end by 6 bases; junction bases not matched to a gene: 4. This CDR3 has 15 residues. For the CDR3, the DNA is TGTGCCAGTAGTCCAGGGACAGGGGGCGATGAAAAACTGTTTTTT. Translating it yields CASSPGTGGDEKLFF.

The J gene is TRBJ1-4, the V gene TRBV10-3, with D uncertain. This CDR3 comprises 15 residues. CDR1 ENHRY and CDR2 SYGVKD come from the germline V gene. Deletions cut 2 bases from V and 2 bases from J, with 9 bases between. The CDR3 loop reads CAISEMGPTNEKLFF. The CDR3 DNA reads as TGTGCCATCAGTGAGATGGGCCCGACTAATGAAAAACTGTTTTTT.

This clone was seen just once. The chain employs TRBV11-3 and TRBJ2-1, with 12 bases fitting TRBD1. CDR3 length: 15 residues. The trim removed 5 bases at V and 4 bases at J, leaving 3 bases unmatched. Germline V CDR1 and CDR2: SGHNT, YENEEA. CDR3 bases: TGTGCCAGCAGCCGGGACAGGGGGCATTACAATGAGCAGTTCTTC. Translating gives CASSRDRGHYNEQFF.

This sequence joins TRBV5-1 and TRBJ2-1; no clear D gene. Germline V CDR1 and CDR2: SGHRS, YFSETQ. The V gene lost 7 bases and the J gene lost 4 bases, with 12 bases spanning the gap. CDR3 length: 13 amino acids. CDR3 in amino acids: CASGDSSYNEQFF. Written as DNA, the CDR3 is TGCGCCAGCGGCGATAGCTCTTACAATGAGCAGTTCTTC.

This chain uses TRBV28 with TRBJ2-1; 8 bases are a match to TRBD2. V lost 6 bases, J lost 4 bases, and 5 bases stayed unmatched. Germline assignment: CDR1 MDHEN and CDR2 SYDVKM. The CDR3 is 14 residues long. The CDR3 sequence is CASSAGGVYNEQFF. CDR3 nucleotide sequence: TGTGCCAGCAGCGCCGGGGGGGTATACAATGAGCAGTTCTTC.

In DNA, the CDR3 is TGCGCCAGCGCTCCGGGACAGGGTCTGACCGGGGAGCTGTTTTTT. It codes for CASAPGQGLTGELFF. The chain links TRBV5-1 to TRBJ2-2; 9 nucleotides agree with TRBD1. From germline, CDR1 is SGHRS and CDR2 YFSETQ. The CDR3 totals 15 residues. V was clipped by 7 bases and J by 5 bases; unmatched bases: 9.

The gene calls are TRBV5-6 and TRBJ1-1; the D gene is possibly TRBD1 (5 bases). Germline CDR1 reads SGHDT; CDR2 reads YYEEEE. This CDR3 comprises 15 residues. Trimming shortened V by 3 bases and J by 0 bases, and 12 bases separated the two germline ends. The CDR3 DNA follows: TGTGCCAGCAGCTCTCCAGGGTTCATGAACACTGAAGCTTTCTTT. Its protein product is CASSSPGFMNTEAFF.

This clone occurred once. The chain employs TRBV13 and TRBJ1-6, with 10 nucleotides matching TRBD1. The CDR3 contains 19 residues. The germline gives CDR1 PRHDT, CDR2 FYEKMQ (reference sequence). The V and J ends lost 5 bases and 8 bases, in that order; junction bases with no gene match: 18. CDR3 sequence: CASSPRGTGAPGGHSPLHF. The CDR3 nucleotides are TGTGCCAGCAGCCCAAGAGGGACAGGGGCCCCTGGGGGGCATTCACCCCTCCACTTT. The full variable domain, in which reference TRBV13 and TRBJ1-6 provide the parts outside the CDR3, is AAGVIQSPRHLIKEKRETATLKCYPIPRHDTVYWYQQGPGQDPQFLISFYEKMQSDKGSIPDRFSAQQFSDYHSELNMSSLELGDSALYFCASSPRGTGAPGGHSPLHFGNGTRLTVT.

V gene TRBV7-2 combines with J gene TRBJ2-1; perhaps TRBD2 as D (6 bases). The CDR3 runs to 13 residues. The germline V and J ends were trimmed by 2 bases and 9 bases, with 11 bases remaining between them. The V gene's germline CDR1 is SGHTA and CDR2 FQGNSA. CDR3 in DNA: TGTGCCAGCAGCTTAATCTCCGGGGGTGAGCAGTTCTTC. Translation: CASSLISGGEQFF.